Listed here are 8 T cell receptor beta chains from one sample, sequenced in a study of cytomegalovirus exposure and HLA in healthy donors. 13 Jbeta primers and 60 Vbeta primers were used for the PCR. The method was immunoSEQ multiplex PCR; TCRdb's version includes in-frame clones alone and lacks a portion of them. Found here are about 210,000 clones, approximately 86% of them singletons; the top ten hold around 0.31%. The sequenced sample consisted of PBMCs. These receptors were obtained from a woman in her twenties or thirties in good health and CMV-seronegative.

The chain joins TRBV2 to TRBJ2-7; D unresolved. Trimming shortened V by 6 bases and J by 6 bases, and 15 bases separated the two germline ends. The CDR3 has 13 amino acids. Germline CDR1 is SNHLY and CDR2 is FYNNEI. Written as DNA, the CDR3 is TGTGCCAGCAGCGGGTCCAGACTCTCCGAGCAGTACTTC. Its protein product is CASSGSRLSEQYF.

A note on this clone: Compared with germline, one end of the junction differs, possibly owing to a read error. The V and J genes are TRBV28 and TRBJ1-5; TRBD1 matches at 8 bases. The CDR3 runs 13 residues. Germline CDR1 MDHEN, CDR2 SYDVKM. CDR3 sequence reads: CASSPDRVQPQHF. The CDR3 region has the DNA TGTGCTAGCAGCCCGGACAGGGTTCAGCCCCAGCATTTT.

The chain couples TRBV5-4 to TRBJ2-1; weak D call: TRBD2 (5 bases). This CDR3 contains 13 residues. V lost 7 bases, J lost 7 bases, and 15 bases lay in between. Germline V gives CDR1 SGHNT, CDR2 YYREEE (reference sequence). The CDR3 coding sequence is TGTGCCAGCCACCGACTGCCGGGGAATGAGCAGTTCTTC. This codes for CASHRLPGNEQFF. Full variable domain (missing parts from reference TRBV5-4 and TRBJ2-1): ETGVTQSPTHLIKTRGQQVTLRCSSQSGHNTVSWYQQALGQGPQFIFQYYREEENGRGNFPPRFSGLQFPNYSSELNVNALELDDSALYLCASHRLPGNEQFFGPGTRLTVL.

The gene calls are TRBV27 and TRBJ2-3; D is perhaps TRBD1 (6 bases). Germline lookup yields CDR1 MNHEY and CDR2 SMNVEV (reference sequence). CDR3 size: 16 residues. V was clipped by 5 bases and J by 2 bases, with 17 bases between them. CDR3 loop: CASSLWTDHLTDTQYF. In DNA, the CDR3 is TGTGCCAGCAGTCTTTGGACAGACCATCTCACAGATACGCAGTATTTT.

This rearrangement joins TRBV5-4 to TRBJ2-5; 10 nucleotides line up with TRBD2. J gave up 5 bases and V 3 bases, and 10 bases lay outside the gene matches. Per germline, CDR1 SGHNT and CDR2 YYREEE (reference sequence). This CDR3 has 16 residues. Written as DNA, the CDR3 is TGTGCCAGCAGCTGGGGAGCGGGGGGGCTCGATGAGACCCAGTACTTC. This codes for CASSWGAGGLDETQYF.

The J gene is TRBJ1-5, the V gene TRBV19; possibly TRBD1 for D (6 bases). Per germline, CDR1 LNHDA and CDR2 SQIVND (reference sequence). The CDR3 is made up of 13 amino acids. V lost 7 bases, J lost 8 bases, and 15 bases lay in between. CDR3 sequence reads: CASKDQGQEPQHF. CDR3 bases: TGTGCCAGTAAGGACCAGGGGCAGGAGCCCCAGCATTTT.

The chain combines TRBV7-9 with TRBJ2-2; TRBD1 might be the D (6 bases). The CDR3 covers 14 residues. Germline loops: CDR1 SEHNR, CDR2 FQNEAQ (reference sequence). Deletions cut 5 bases from V and 4 bases from J, with 11 bases between. The CDR3 DNA reads TGTGCCAGCAGCGCTGGACAGTTCACCGGGGAGCTGTTTTTT. Protein product: CASSAGQFTGELFF.

Here the CDR3 DNA reads TGTGCCAGCAGTTTAATTCGTCGTGGGACAGAGACCTCCTACGAGCAGTACTTC. Amino acids: CASSLIRRGTETSYEQYF. The V and J genes are TRBV28 and TRBJ2-7, with 7 bases matching TRBD1. The CDR3 covers 18 residues. Germline CDR1 reads MDHEN; CDR2 reads SYDVKM. Trimming cost V 2 bases and J 0 bases; bases outside gene matches: 13.